This T cell receptor (beta chain) comes out of a study of T cells after yellow fever vaccination. A single record per CDR3 protein comes from TCRdb applying MiXCR to the 5' RACE reads. This table has under 70,000 distinct CDR3 sequences, more than 5.5% appearing once. The germline V and J ends were trimmed by 3 bases and 9 bases, with 12 bases remaining between them. Germline CDR1 is SQVTM and CDR2 is ANQGSEA. The CDR3 has 13 amino acids. This clonotype was seen at least ten times. This TCR came from a man aged 18-30 years who received the YFV17D yellow fever vaccine. The chain links TRBV29-1 to TRBJ1-6; D might be TRBD1 (5 bases). Specimen: CD8+ T cells sorted from PBMCs, collected on the day of the first yellow fever vaccination. The CDR3 spells CSVEVAGGSPLHF. Here the CDR3 DNA reads TGCAGCGTTGAGGTCGCCGGGGGTTCACCCCTCCACTTT.